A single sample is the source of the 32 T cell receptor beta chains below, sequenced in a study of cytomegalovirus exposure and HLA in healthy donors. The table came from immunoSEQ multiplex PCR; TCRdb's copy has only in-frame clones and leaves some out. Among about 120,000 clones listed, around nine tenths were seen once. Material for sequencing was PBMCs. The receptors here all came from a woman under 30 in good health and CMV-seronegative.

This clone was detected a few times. CDR3 loop: CASSLAQGYTEAFF. The CDR3 DNA follows: TGCGCCAGCAGCTTGGCCCAGGGATACACTGAAGCTTTCTTT. The V call is TRBV5-1, the J call TRBJ1-1, with D possibly matching TRBD1 (5 bases). V dropped 0 bases and J dropped 3 bases, with 9 bases sitting between them. The germline V gene encodes CDR1 SGHRS and CDR2 YFSETQ. This CDR3 is built from 14 residues.

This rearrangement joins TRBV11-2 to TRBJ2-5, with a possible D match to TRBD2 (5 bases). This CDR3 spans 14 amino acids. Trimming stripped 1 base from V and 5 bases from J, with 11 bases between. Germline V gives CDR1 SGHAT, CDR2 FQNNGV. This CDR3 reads CASSLAASSETQYF. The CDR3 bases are TGTGCCAGCAGCTTAGCTGCTAGCTCGGAGACCCAGTACTTC. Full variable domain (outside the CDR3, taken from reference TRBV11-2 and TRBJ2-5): EAGVAQSPRYKIIEKRQSVAFWCNPISGHATLYWYQQILGQGPKLLIQFQNNGVVDDSQLPKDRFSAERLKGVDSTLKIQPAKLEDSAVYLCASSLAASSETQYFGPGTRLLVL.

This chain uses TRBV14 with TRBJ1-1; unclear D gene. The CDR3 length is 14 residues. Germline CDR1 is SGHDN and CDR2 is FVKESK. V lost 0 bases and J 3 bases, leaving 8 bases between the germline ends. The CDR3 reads CASSQDRVYTEAFF. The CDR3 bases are TGTGCCAGCAGCCAAGATCGGGTTTACACTGAAGCTTTCTTT.

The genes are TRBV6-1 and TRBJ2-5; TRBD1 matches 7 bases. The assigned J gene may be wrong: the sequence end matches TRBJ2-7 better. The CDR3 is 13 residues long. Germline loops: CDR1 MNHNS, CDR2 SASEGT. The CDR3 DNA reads TGTGCCAGCAGAAAGGGACAGAACTACGAGCAGTACTTC. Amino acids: CASRKGQNYEQYF.

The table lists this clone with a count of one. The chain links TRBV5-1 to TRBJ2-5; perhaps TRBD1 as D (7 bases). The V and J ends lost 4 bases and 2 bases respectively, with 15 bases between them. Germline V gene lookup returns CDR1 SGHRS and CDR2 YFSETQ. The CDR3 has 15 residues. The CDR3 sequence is CASSPGAGQQETQYF. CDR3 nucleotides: TGCGCCAGCAGCCCCGGTGCGGGACAGCAAGAGACCCAGTACTTC.

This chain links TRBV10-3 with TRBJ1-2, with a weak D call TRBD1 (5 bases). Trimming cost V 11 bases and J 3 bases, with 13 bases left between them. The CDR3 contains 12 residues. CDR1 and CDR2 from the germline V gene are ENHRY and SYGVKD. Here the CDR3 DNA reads TGTGCCTCCTCGGGGGGGGACTATGGCTACACCTTC. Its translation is CASSGGDYGYTF.

The DNA for the CDR3 is TGTGCCAGCAGTTCCCATCGGGGCTACACCTTC. Encoded protein: CASSSHRGYTF. This chain uses TRBV6-5 with TRBJ1-2; D is ambiguous. The V gene's germline CDR1 is MNHEY and CDR2 SVGAGI. The CDR3 contains 11 residues. Between the trimmed V and J ends, which lost 4 bases and 8 bases, there was a span of 8 bases.

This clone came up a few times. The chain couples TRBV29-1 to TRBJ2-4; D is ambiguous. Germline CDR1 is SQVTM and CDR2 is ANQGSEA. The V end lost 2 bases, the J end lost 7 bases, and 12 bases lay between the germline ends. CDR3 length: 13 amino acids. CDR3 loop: CSVELLPPNIQYF. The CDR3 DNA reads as TGCAGCGTTGAACTCCTACCTCCGAACATTCAGTACTTC.

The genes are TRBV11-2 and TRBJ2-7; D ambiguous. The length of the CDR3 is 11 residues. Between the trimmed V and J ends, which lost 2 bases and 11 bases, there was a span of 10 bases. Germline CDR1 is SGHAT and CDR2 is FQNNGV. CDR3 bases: TGTGCCAGCAGCTTATCGCGTAGAGAGTACTTC. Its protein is CASSLSRREYF. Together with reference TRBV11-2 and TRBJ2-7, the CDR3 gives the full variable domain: EAGVAQSPRYKIIEKRQSVAFWCNPISGHATLYWYQQILGQGPKLLIQFQNNGVVDDSQLPKDRFSAERLKGVDSTLKIQPAKLEDSAVYLCASSLSRREYFGPGTRLTVT.

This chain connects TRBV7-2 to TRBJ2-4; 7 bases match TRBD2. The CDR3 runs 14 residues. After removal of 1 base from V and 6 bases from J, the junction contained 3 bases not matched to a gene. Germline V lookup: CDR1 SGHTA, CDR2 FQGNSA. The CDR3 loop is CASSLGTRGNIQYF. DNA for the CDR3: TGTGCCAGCAGCTTAGGGACTAGGGGAAACATTCAGTACTTC.

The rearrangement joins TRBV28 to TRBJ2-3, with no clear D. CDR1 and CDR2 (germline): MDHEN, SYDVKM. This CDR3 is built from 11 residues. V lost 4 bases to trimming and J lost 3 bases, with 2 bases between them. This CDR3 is CASSSTDTQYF. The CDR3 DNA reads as TGTGCCAGCAGTTCAACAGATACGCAGTATTTT. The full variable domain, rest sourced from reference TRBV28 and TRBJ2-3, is DVKVTQSSRYLVKRTGEKVFLECVQDMDHENMFWYRQDPGLGLRLIYFSYDVKMKEKGDIPEGYSVSREKKERFSLILESASTNQTSMYLCASSSTDTQYFGPGTRLTVL.

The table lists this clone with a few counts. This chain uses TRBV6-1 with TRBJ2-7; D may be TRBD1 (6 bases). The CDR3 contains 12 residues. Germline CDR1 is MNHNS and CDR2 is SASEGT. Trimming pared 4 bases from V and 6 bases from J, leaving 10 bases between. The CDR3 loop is CASSVTGTEQYF. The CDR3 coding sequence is TGTGCCAGCAGTGTCACAGGGACCGAGCAGTACTTC.

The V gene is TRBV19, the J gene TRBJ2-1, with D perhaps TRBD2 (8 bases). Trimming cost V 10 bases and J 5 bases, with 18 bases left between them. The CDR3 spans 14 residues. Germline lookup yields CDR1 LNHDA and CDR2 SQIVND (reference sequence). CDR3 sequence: CATRGTRSDNEQFF. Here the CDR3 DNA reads TGTGCCACCAGGGGGACTAGGAGTGACAATGAGCAGTTCTTC.

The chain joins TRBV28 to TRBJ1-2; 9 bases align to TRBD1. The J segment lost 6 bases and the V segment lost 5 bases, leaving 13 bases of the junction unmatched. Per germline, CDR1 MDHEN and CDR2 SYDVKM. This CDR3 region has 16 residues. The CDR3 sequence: CASSLTYLTGGDGYTF. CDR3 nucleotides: TGTGCCAGCAGTCTAACTTACCTGACAGGGGGTGATGGCTACACCTTC.

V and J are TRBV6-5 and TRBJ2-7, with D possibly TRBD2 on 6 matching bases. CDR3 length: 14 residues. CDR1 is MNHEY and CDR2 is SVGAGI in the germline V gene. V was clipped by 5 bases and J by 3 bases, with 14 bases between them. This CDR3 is CASSRGTARYEQYF. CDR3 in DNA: TGTGCCAGCAGTCGCGGGACTGCACGCTACGAGCAGTACTTC.

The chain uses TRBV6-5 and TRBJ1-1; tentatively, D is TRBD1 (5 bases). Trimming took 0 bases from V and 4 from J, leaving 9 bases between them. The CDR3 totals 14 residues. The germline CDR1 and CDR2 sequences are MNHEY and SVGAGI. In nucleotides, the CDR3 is TGTGCCAGCAGTTACTCCGGGGGGATCACTGAAGCTTTCTTT. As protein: CASSYSGGITEAFF.

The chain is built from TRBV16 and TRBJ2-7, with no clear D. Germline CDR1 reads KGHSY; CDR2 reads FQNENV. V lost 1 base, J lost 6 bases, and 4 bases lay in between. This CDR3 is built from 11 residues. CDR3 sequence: CASSQFSEQYF. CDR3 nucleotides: TGTGCCAGCAGCCAATTCTCCGAGCAGTACTTC. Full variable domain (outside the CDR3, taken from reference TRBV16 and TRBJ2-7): GEEVAQTPKHLVRGEGQKAKLYCAPIKGHSYVFWYQQVLKNEFKFLISFQNENVFDETGMPKERFSAKCLPNSPCSLEIQATKLEDSAVYFCASSQFSEQYFGPGTRLTVT.

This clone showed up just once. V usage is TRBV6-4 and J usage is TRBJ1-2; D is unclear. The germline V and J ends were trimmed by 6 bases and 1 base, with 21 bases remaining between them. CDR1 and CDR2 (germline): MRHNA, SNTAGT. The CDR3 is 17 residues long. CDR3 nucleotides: TGTGCCAGCAGGGACGTCGTTCTAATCCTTTTTAACTATGGCTACACCTTC. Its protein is CASRDVVLILFNYGYTF.

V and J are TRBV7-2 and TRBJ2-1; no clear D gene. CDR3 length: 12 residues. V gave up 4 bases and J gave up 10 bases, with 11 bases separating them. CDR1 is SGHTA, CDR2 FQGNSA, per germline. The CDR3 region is CASSSQSREQFF. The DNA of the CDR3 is TGTGCCAGCAGCTCCCAGTCACGAGAGCAGTTCTTC.

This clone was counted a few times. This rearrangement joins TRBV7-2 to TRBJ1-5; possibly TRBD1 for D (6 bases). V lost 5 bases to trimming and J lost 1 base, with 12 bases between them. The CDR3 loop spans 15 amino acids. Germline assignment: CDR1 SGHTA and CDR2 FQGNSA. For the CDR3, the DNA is TGTGCCAGCAGCCCCGTTACAGGGAGCAATCAGCCCCAGCATTTT. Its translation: CASSPVTGSNQPQHF.

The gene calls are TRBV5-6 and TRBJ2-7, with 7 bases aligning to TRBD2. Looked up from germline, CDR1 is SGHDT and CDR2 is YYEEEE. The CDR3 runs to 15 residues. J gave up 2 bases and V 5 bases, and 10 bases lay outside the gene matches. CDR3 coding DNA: TGTGCCAGCAGGTTGACGGGAGGAAGCCCCTACGAGCAGTACTTC. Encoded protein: CASRLTGGSPYEQYF. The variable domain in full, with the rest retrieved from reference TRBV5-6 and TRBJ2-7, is DAGVTQSPTHLIKTRGQQVTLRCSPKSGHDTVSWYQQALGQGPQFIFQYYEEEERQRGNFPDRFSGHQFPNYSSELNVNALLLGDSALYLCASRLTGGSPYEQYFGPGTRLTVT.

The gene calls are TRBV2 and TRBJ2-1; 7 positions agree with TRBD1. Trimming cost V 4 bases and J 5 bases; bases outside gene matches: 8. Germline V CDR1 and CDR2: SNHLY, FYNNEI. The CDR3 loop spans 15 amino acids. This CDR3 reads CASSVTGLSNNEQFF. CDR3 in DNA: TGTGCCAGCAGTGTGACAGGGCTTTCTAACAATGAGCAGTTCTTC.

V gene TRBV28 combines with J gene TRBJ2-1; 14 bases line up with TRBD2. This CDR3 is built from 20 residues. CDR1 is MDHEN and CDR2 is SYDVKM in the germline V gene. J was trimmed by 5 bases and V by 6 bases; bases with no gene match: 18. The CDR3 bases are TGTGCCAGCAGAAACCGGATAACAAGACTAGCGGGAGGGAATAACAATGAGCAGTTCTTC. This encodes CASRNRITRLAGGNNNEQFF.

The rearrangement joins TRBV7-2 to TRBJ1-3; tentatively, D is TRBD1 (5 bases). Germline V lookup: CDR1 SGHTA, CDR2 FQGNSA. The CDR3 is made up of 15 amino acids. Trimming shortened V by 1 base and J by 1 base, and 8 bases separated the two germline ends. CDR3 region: CASSLGGGSGNTIYF. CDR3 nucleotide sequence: TGTGCCAGCAGCTTAGGTGGGGGGTCTGGAAACACCATATATTTT. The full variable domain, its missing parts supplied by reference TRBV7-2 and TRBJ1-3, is GAGVSQSPSNKVTEKGKDVELRCDPISGHTALYWYRQSLGQGLEFLIYFQGNSAPDKSGLPSDRFSAERTGGSVSTLTIQRTQQEDSAVYLCASSLGGGSGNTIYFGEGSWLTVV.

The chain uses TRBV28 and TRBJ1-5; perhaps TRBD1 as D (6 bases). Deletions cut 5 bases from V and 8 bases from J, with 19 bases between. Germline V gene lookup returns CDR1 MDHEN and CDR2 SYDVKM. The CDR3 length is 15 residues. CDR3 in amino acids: CASSPTPGTPKPQHF. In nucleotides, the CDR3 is TGTGCCAGCAGTCCAACCCCCGGGACACCAAAGCCCCAGCATTTT.

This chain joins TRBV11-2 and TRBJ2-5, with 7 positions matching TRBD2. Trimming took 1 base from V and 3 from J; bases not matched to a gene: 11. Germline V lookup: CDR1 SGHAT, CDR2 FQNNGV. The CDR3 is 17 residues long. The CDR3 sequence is CASSLARPLAGEETQYF. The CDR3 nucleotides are TGTGCCAGCAGCTTAGCCCGCCCCCTGGCGGGAGAAGAGACCCAGTACTTC.

The CDR3 coding sequence is TGTGCCTGGAGCGTAGCGGGGGAACCCTACGAGCAGTACTTC. This codes for CAWSVAGEPYEQYF. This chain connects TRBV30 to TRBJ2-7; 9 bases line up with TRBD2. Germline-derived CDR1 and CDR2 are GTSNPN and SVGIG (reference sequence). J lost 2 bases, V lost 3 bases, and 5 bases had no gene match. This CDR3 has 14 residues. Together with reference TRBV30 and TRBJ2-7, the CDR3 gives the full variable domain: SQTIHQWPATLVQPVGSPLSLECTVEGTSNPNLYWYRQAAGRGLQLLFYSVGIGQISSEVPQNLSASRPQDRQFILSSKKLLLSDSGFYLCAWSVAGEPYEQYFGPGTRLTVT.

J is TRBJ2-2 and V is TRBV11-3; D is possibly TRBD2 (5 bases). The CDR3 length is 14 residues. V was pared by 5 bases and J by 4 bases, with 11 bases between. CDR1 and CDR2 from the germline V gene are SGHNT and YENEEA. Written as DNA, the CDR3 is TGTGCCAGCAGCCTTAGGACTGGCACCGGGGAGCTGTTTTTT. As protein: CASSLRTGTGELFF.

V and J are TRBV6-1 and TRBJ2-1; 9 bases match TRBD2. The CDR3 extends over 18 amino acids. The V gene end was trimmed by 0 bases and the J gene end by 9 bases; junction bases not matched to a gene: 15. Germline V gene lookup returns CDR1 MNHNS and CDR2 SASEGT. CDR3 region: CASSEAMRGGLKSSEQFF. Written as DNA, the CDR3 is TGTGCCAGCAGTGAAGCGATGCGGGGGGGGCTAAAGTCGAGTGAGCAGTTCTTC.

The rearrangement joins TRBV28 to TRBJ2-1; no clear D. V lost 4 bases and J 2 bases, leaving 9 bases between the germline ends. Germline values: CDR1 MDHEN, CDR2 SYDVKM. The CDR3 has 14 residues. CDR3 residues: CASSSGLAYNEQFF. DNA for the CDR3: TGTGCCAGCAGTTCGGGTCTGGCCTACAATGAGCAGTTCTTC.

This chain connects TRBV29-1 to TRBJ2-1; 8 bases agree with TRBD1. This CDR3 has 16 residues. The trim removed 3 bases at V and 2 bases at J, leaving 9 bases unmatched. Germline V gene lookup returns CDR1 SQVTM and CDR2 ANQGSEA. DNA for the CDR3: TGCAGCGTTGAGGGAATCCGGGACAGGCCCTACAATGAGCAGTTCTTC. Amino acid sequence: CSVEGIRDRPYNEQFF.

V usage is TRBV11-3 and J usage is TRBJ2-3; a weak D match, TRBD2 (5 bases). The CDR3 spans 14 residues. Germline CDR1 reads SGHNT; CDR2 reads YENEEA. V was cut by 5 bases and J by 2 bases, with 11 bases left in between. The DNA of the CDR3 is TGTGCCAGCAGCCTAGCCCGGGTCACAGATACGCAGTATTTT. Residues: CASSLARVTDTQYF.